This is a list of T cell receptor beta chains from one sample in a study of technical replicates of blood from a handful of donors. Some clones are missing from TCRdb's copy, which holds only in-frame ones; the method was immunoSEQ multiplex PCR. The sample has around 80,000 clones; around 91% are singletons. What was sequenced was T cells isolated from PBMCs. These TCRs come from a human donor in good health. CDR3s include the opening cysteine and the closing phenylalanine or tryptophan. The order of the fields is V gene, clone size, J gene, D gene, CDR3 protein, CDR3 DNA. The D gene is left open where the match is weak. Some rows have no size entry. The others give once, few or many, or a class for an expanded clone.

>TRBV11-3|-|TRBJ1-1|-
CASSLGHLNTEAFF
TGTGCCAGCAGCCTCGGACACCTGAACACTGAAGCTTTCTTT
>TRBV9|-|TRBJ1-4|TRBD1
CASSEKGQGIYEKLFF
TGTGCCAGCAGCGAAAAAGGACAGGGTATTTATGAAAAACTGTTTTTT
>TRBV30|-|TRBJ1-2|-
CAWSHDYGYTF
TGTGCCTGGAGTCATGACTATGGCTACACCTTC
>TRBV15|-|TRBJ1-5|TRBD1
CATSKDRASQPQHF
TGTGCCACCAGCAAAGACAGGGCGAGTCAGCCCCAGCATTTT
>TRBV11-2|few|TRBJ1-1|TRBD1
CASSPRQGAYTEAFF
TGTGCCAGCAGCCCAAGACAGGGGGCGTACACTGAAGCTTTCTTT
>TRBV5-1|-|TRBJ1-5|TRBD1
CASSYGQGAQPQHF
TGCGCCAGCAGCTACGGACAGGGGGCCCAGCCCCAGCATTTT
>TRBV4-3|once|TRBJ1-2|-
CASSQVTANYGYTF
TGCGCCAGCAGCCAAGTTACAGCTAACTATGGCTACACCTTC
>TRBV28|-|TRBJ2-1|TRBD2
CASSYGTSGYNEQFF
TGTGCCAGCAGTTACGGGACTAGCGGTTACAATGAGCAGTTCTTC
>TRBV15|-|TRBJ2-3|TRBD2
CATSRVGGSTQYF
TGTGCCACCAGCAGAGTGGGGGGGAGTACGCAGTATTTT
>TRBV30|-|TRBJ2-3|-
CAWSGALTDTQYF
TGTGCCTGGAGCGGAGCGCTCACAGATACGCAGTATTTT
>TRBV7-2|-|TRBJ1-1|TRBD1
CASSRQGLNTEAFF
TGTGCCAGCAGCCGACAGGGGTTGAACACTGAAGCTTTCTTT
>TRBV28|-|TRBJ1-1|TRBD1
CASSLLAGQGRTEAFF
TGTGCCAGCAGTTTGTTGGCGGGACAGGGAAGGACTGAAGCTTTCTTT
>TRBV7-6|-|TRBJ2-1|TRBD1
CASSPRTGAGDNEQFF
TGTGCCAGCAGCCCGCGGACAGGAGCAGGGGACAATGAGCAGTTCTTC
>TRBV11-1|once|TRBJ2-5|TRBD1
CASSFPDRGGETQYF
TGTGCCAGCAGTTTCCCCGACAGGGGGGGAGAGACCCAGTACTTC
>TRBV19|-|TRBJ2-3|TRBD2
CASSKEAGVHDTQYF
TGTGCCAGTAGTAAGGAAGCGGGAGTTCACGATACGCAGTATTTT
>TRBV30|once|TRBJ2-2|TRBD2
CAWSVRGGGELFF
TGTGCCTGGAGTGTACGGGGGGGCGGGGAGCTGTTTTTT
>TRBV30|-|TRBJ2-7|TRBD1
CAWSWTGLGEQYF
TGTGCCTGGAGTTGGACAGGGCTGGGGGAGCAGTACTTC
>TRBV7-8|-|TRBJ2-7|-
CASGPQGYEQYF
TGTGCCAGCGGACCACAGGGCTACGAGCAGTACTTC
>TRBV13|-|TRBJ2-1|TRBD2
CASSLGSGTGNEQFF
TGTGCCAGCAGCTTAGGTAGCGGGACGGGGAATGAGCAGTTCTTC
>TRBV9|-|TRBJ2-2|TRBD2
CASSSGGRNTGELFF
TGTGCCAGCAGCAGCGGGGGGCGTAACACCGGGGAGCTGTTTTTT
>TRBV5-1|once|TRBJ2-1|TRBD2
CASSFSGRRDEQFF
TGCGCCAGCAGCTTTAGCGGGAGAAGGGATGAGCAGTTCTTC
>TRBV19|-|TRBJ1-1|TRBD1
CASSIQGTGNTEAFF
TGTGCCAGTAGTATCCAGGGGACAGGGAACACTGAAGCTTTCTTT
>TRBV27|once|TRBJ1-3|-
CASRPQGIMENTIYF
TGTGCCAGTCGACCACAGGGTATTATGGAAAACACCATATATTTT
>TRBV10-2|-|TRBJ2-1|-
CASSDAGLLDEQFF
TGCGCCAGCAGTGACGCAGGGTTACTTGATGAGCAGTTCTTC
>TRBV7-9|-|TRBJ2-1|TRBD2
CASSWPSGTSYNEQFF
TGTGCCAGCAGCTGGCCCAGCGGGACGTCCTACAATGAGCAGTTCTTC
>TRBV7-6|-|TRBJ2-1|TRBD2
CASSQILAGVYNEQFF
TGTGCCAGCAGCCAGATACTAGCGGGGGTCTACAATGAGCAGTTCTTC
>TRBV4-1|-|TRBJ2-1|-
CASTQVGVDEQFF
TGCGCCAGCACCCAGGTCGGAGTCGATGAGCAGTTCTTC
>TRBV10-3|few|TRBJ1-4|TRBD1
CAISESGTGQEEKLFF
TGTGCCATCAGTGAGTCGGGGACAGGGCAAGAGGAAAAACTGTTTTTT
>TRBV2|-|TRBJ2-5|TRBD1
CASSKVTGDETQYF
TGTGCCAGCAGTAAGGTCACAGGGGATGAGACCCAGTACTTC
>TRBV7-9|-|TRBJ1-5|-
CASSFTGYGSQPQHF
TGTGCCAGCAGCTTTACTGGATACGGGAGTCAGCCCCAGCATTTT
>TRBV5-5|-|TRBJ1-5|TRBD1
CASSLNVGQSGQPQHF
TGTGCCAGCAGCCTGAACGTGGGACAGTCAGGTCAGCCCCAGCATTTT
>TRBV7-2|-|TRBJ1-2|-
CASSRQHGYTF
TGTGCCAGCAGCCGACAGCATGGCTACACCTTC
>TRBV15|-|TRBJ2-7|TRBD2
CATSRDAAGFYEQYF
TGTGCCACCAGCAGAGATGCAGCGGGGTTCTACGAGCAGTACTTC
>TRBV4-3|-|TRBJ1-4|-
CASSQFTGYGEKLFF
TGCGCCAGCAGCCAATTTACAGGGTACGGGGAAAAACTGTTTTTT
>TRBV21-1|-|TRBJ1-1|-
CASSKTAGCTEAFF
TGTGCCAGCAGCAAGACGGCCGGGTGCACTGAAGCTTTCTTT
>TRBV6-1|-|TRBJ2-1|-
CASEEDLYNEQFF
TGTGCCAGTGAGGAGGACTTATACAATGAGCAGTTCTTC
>TRBV30|few|TRBJ1-5|-
CAWSKGNQPQHF
TGTGCCTGGAGTAAGGGGAATCAGCCCCAGCATTTT